One TCR beta chain is described in this entry. The antigen it binds to is not known. Base qualities are not at hand, and no much larger clone is one base apart. The data are from a study of T cell changes during pregnancy in multiple sclerosis (dated by TCRdb to between 2018 and 2020). As for the study more broadly: The study looked at changes in the T cell repertoire across pregnancy in women with multiple sclerosis.

The protocol used for the library was the immunoSEQ multiplex PCR assay. TCRdb took this table from immuneACCESS and kept in-frame rearrangements with V and J called. Such tables lack part of the clones; where checked against another copy, unresolved V genes explain under half of the gap, and the rest is unexplained. This sample comprises roughly 100,000 clones, more than 80% of them detected only once. Around 1.6% of the sample is taken by the ten largest. The cysteine opens and the phenylalanine closes a CDR3 of 13 amino acids. Kept here is only the CDR3 DNA, which spans 39 bases and is read in frame from base 1. Looking up the germline V gene (reference sequence) yields CDR1 LNHDA and CDR2 SQIVND. V drops 5 bases and J drops 3 bases, leaving 11 bases in between.

The sequence came from a female donor with multiple sclerosis, enrolled in a pregnancy study. The chain is encoded by TRBV19 joined to TRBJ2-7, and TRBD1 may be the D gene, going by 6 matching bases. Sequenced here: peripheral blood, sampled before pregnancy. The sequence in DNA is TGTGCCAGTAGTCGCCAGGGGAACTACGAGCAGTACTTC. It specifies CASSRQGNYEQYF.